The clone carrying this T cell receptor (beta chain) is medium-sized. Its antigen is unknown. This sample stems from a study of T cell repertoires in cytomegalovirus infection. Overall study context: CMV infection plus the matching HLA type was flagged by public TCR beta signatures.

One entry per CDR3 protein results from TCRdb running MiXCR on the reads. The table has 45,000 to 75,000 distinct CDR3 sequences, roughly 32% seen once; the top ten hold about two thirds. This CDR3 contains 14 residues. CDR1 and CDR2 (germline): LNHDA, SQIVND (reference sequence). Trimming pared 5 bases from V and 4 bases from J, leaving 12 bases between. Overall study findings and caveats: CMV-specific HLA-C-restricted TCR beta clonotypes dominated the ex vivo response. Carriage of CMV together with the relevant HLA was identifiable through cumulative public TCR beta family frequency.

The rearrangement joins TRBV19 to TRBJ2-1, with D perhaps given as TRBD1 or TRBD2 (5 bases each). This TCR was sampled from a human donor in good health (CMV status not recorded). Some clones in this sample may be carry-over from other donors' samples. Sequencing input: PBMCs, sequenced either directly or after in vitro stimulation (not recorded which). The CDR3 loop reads CASSWGRGYNEQFF. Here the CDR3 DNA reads TGTGCCAGTAGTTGGGGGAGAGGTTACAATGAGCAGTTCTTC.